This passage covers 29 T cell receptor beta chains from one sample sequenced in a study of beta chain features in type 1 diabetes. Study-level findings and limits: TCRB CDR3s from Type 1 diabetes patients were moderately but significantly shorter in all four CD4+ subsets.

No antigen has been identified for these receptors. Expressed TCRB transcripts were sequenced, since all the RNA that had been isolated was reverse transcribed. Assay: immunoSEQ multiplex PCR; the TCRdb copy retains only in-frame clones and omits some. The table has more than 300,000 clones, 9.6% seen once; the top ten hold about 0.64%. The specimen sequenced was central memory CD4+ T cells from blood. Source of these receptors: a man aged 30 to 39 with type 1 diabetes.

CDR3 amino acids: CASSLDPLGTQYF. The CDR3 nucleotides are TGTGCCAGCAGCTTAGACCCCTTGGGTACGCAGTATTTT. The chain combines TRBV11-2 with TRBJ2-3; the D is unclear. CDR1 SGHAT and CDR2 FQNNGV come from the germline V gene. V was clipped by 0 bases and J by 8 bases, with 9 bases between them. The CDR3 extends over 13 amino acids. Full variable domain (outside the CDR3, taken from reference TRBV11-2 and TRBJ2-3): EAGVAQSPRYKIIEKRQSVAFWCNPISGHATLYWYQQILGQGPKLLIQFQNNGVVDDSQLPKDRFSAERLKGVDSTLKIQPAKLEDSAVYLCASSLDPLGTQYFGPGTRLTVL.

This clone came up many times. This chain joins TRBV5-6 and TRBJ1-2; D ambiguous. The ends were cut back, 4 bases at V and 4 bases at J, with 11 bases in the middle. From germline, CDR1 is SGHDT and CDR2 YYEEEE. The length of the CDR3 is 13 residues. The CDR3 region is CASSTTPTYGYTF. The CDR3 DNA is TGTGCCAGCAGCACAACACCTACCTATGGCTACACCTTC.

Worth noting for this clone: Other DNA sequences in the sample encode the same CDR3. CDR3 sequence: CASSRDRAYEQYF. DNA of the CDR3: TGTGCCAGCAGTAGGGACAGGGCCTACGAGCAGTACTTC. This sequence joins TRBV6-5 and TRBJ2-7, with 9 bases identical to TRBD1. The V gene's germline CDR1 is MNHEY and CDR2 SVGAGI. The CDR3 is 13 amino acids. V was clipped by 5 bases and J by 2 bases; unmatched bases: 1.

This clone was observed at least ten times. The chain recombines TRBV11-2 with TRBJ2-1, with 12 bases aligning to TRBD1. CDR3 length: 15 residues. Germline V gene data show CDR1 as SGHAT and CDR2 as FQNNGV. After removal of 5 bases from V and 7 bases from J, the junction contained 6 bases not matched to a gene. The CDR3, as DNA: TGTGCCAGCAGCCAAACGGGACAGGGGGCTAATGAGCAGTTCTTC. This gives the protein CASSQTGQGANEQFF.

The chain combines TRBV11-3 with TRBJ2-5; D call uncertain. Trimming shortened V by 2 bases and J by 4 bases, and 8 bases separated the two germline ends. CDR1 is SGHNT and CDR2 is YENEEA in the germline V gene. This CDR3 is built from 13 residues. The CDR3 sequence: CASSLYQGETQYF. The DNA for the CDR3 is TGTGCCAGCAGCTTATACCAAGGAGAGACCCAGTACTTC.

This clone was seen only a few times. This rearrangement joins TRBV11-3 to TRBJ2-3, with 9 positions matching TRBD1. With V trimmed by 1 base and J by 4 bases, 9 bases remained unmatched. CDR3 size: 17 residues. Germline-derived CDR1 and CDR2 are SGHNT and YENEEA. CDR3 in amino acids: CASSLGFGTGKADTQYF. DNA for the CDR3: TGTGCCAGCAGCTTAGGTTTCGGGACAGGGAAGGCAGATACGCAGTATTTT.

The chain carries TRBV5-4 and TRBJ2-5; 9 nucleotides agree with TRBD1. This CDR3 is 14 amino acids long. V was clipped by 3 bases and J by 3 bases; unmatched bases: 3. Germline V gene sequence: CDR1 SGHNT, CDR2 YYREEE (reference sequence). The CDR3 sequence is CASSSGQGKETQYF. DNA for the CDR3: TGTGCCAGCAGCTCGGGACAGGGAAAAGAGACCCAGTACTTC.

A remark on this clone: Other nucleotide sequences from this sample produce the same CDR3. J is TRBJ2-5 and V is TRBV5-1; no firm D call. The CDR3 is 12 residues long. CDR1 SGHRS and CDR2 YFSETQ come from the germline V gene. Between the trimmed V and J ends, which lost 3 bases and 2 bases, there was a span of 5 bases. CDR3: CASSSYQETQYF. In DNA form, the CDR3 reads TGCGCCAGCAGCTCATATCAAGAGACCCAGTACTTC.

The rearrangement joins TRBV15 to TRBJ2-7, with D perhaps TRBD1 or TRBD2 (6 bases each). The CDR3 is 14 amino acids. The V end was cut by 1 base, the J end by 6 bases, with 13 bases between. Germline V gene data show CDR1 as LNHNV and CDR2 as YYDKDF (reference sequence). CDR3 nucleotide sequence: TGTGCCACCAGCAGAGGGGGGGCCAGACGCGAGCAGTACTTC. Translated, it gives CATSRGGARREQYF.

This clone was observed a few times. The V gene is TRBV6-5, the J gene TRBJ2-2; 7 nucleotides match TRBD1. V gave up 4 bases and J gave up 10 bases; unmatched junction bases: 9. The germline V gene has CDR1 MNHEY and CDR2 SVGAGI. The CDR3 is made up of 14 amino acids. CDR3 DNA: TGTGCCAGCAGTTCCCCTGCGGACAGGACGGAGCTGTTTTTT. Its protein is CASSSPADRTELFF.

At least ten counts were recorded for this clone. The V and J genes are TRBV4-1 and TRBJ2-2, with a weak D call TRBD1 (6 bases). Germline CDR1 reads MGHRA; CDR2 reads YSYEKL. CDR3 length equals 15 residues. The ends were cut back, 3 bases at V and 2 bases at J, with 10 bases in the middle. The CDR3 region is CASSQTGVNTGELFF. CDR3 in DNA: TGCGCCAGCAGCCAGACAGGTGTCAACACCGGGGAGCTGTTTTTT.

This clone was observed a handful of times. V gene TRBV25-1 combines with J gene TRBJ2-2; D may be TRBD2 (6 bases). Germline loops: CDR1 MGHDK, CDR2 SYGVNS. The CDR3 is 15 amino acids. Trimming left V 0 bases short and J 6 bases short, with 11 bases between. The CDR3 loop is CASSEYITGAGELFF. The CDR3 DNA reads as TGTGCCAGCAGTGAATATATAACGGGAGCCGGGGAGCTGTTTTTT.

The chain uses TRBV4-2 and TRBJ2-7, with unresolved D. The CDR3 runs to 13 residues. Trimming removed 0 bases from V and 2 bases from J, with 5 bases in between. CDR1 is LGHNA, CDR2 YNFKEQ, per germline. CDR3 nucleotide sequence: TGTGCCAGCAGCCAAGACAGTACCTACGAGCAGTACTTC. Its translation: CASSQDSTYEQYF.

This chain links TRBV19 with TRBJ1-2; possible D gene TRBD1, 6 bases. This CDR3 spans 12 amino acids. Trimming cost V 6 bases and J 4 bases, with 9 bases left between them. Germline V gene sequence: CDR1 LNHDA, CDR2 SQIVND (reference sequence). The CDR3, as DNA: TGTGCCAGTAGCCGACAGGTCTATGGCTACACCTTC. This gives the protein CASSRQVYGYTF.

This clone was found a few times. This rearrangement joins TRBV5-1 to TRBJ2-3, with D perhaps TRBD2 (6 bases). V dropped 4 bases and J dropped 0 bases, with 12 bases sitting between them. The CDR3 loop spans 15 amino acids. Germline-derived CDR1 and CDR2 are SGHRS and YFSETQ. The CDR3 reads CASSGGTPSTDTQYF. The CDR3 DNA reads TGCGCCAGCAGCGGCGGGACTCCTAGCACAGATACGCAGTATTTT.

This clone has a handful of counts. The J gene is TRBJ2-5, the V gene TRBV27; TRBD1 might be the D (6 bases). V gave up 6 bases and J gave up 3 bases, with 11 bases separating them. The CDR3 contains 13 residues. Germline lookup yields CDR1 MNHEY and CDR2 SMNVEV (reference sequence). Here the CDR3 DNA reads TGTGCCAGCAGCTTCGGGACAAAAGAGACCCAGTACTTC. Amino acid sequence: CASSFGTKETQYF.

This clone has more than one count but fewer than ten. CDR3 nucleotides: TGTGCCAGCTCACCGAGTGCAACTAATGAAAAACTGTTTTTT. Amino acids: CASSPSATNEKLFF. The chain carries TRBV18 and TRBJ1-4, with D hard to call. Trimming left V 3 bases short and J 0 bases short, with 5 bases between. Germline V gene lookup returns CDR1 KGHSH and CDR2 LQKENI. This CDR3 spans 14 amino acids.

The rearrangement uses TRBV30 and TRBJ2-7; 9 nucleotides agree with TRBD1. Germline CDR1 and CDR2: GTSNPN and SVGIG (reference sequence). Trimming took 5 bases from V and 5 from J; bases not matched to a gene: 7. This CDR3 is 13 amino acids long. The CDR3 DNA sequence: TGTGCCTGGGGGTCGGGACAGGGTAACGAGCAGTACTTC. This gives the protein CAWGSGQGNEQYF. The complete variable domain, with remaining parts taken from reference TRBV30 and TRBJ2-7, reads SQTIHQWPATLVQPVGSPLSLECTVEGTSNPNLYWYRQAAGRGLQLLFYSVGIGQISSEVPQNLSASRPQDRQFILSSKKLLLSDSGFYLCAWGSGQGNEQYFGPGTRLTVT.

The V gene is TRBV4-2, the J gene TRBJ2-2, with D hard to call. Looked up from germline, CDR1 is LGHNA and CDR2 is YNFKEQ. V was pared by 0 bases and J by 3 bases, with 8 bases between. The CDR3 consists of 15 residues. In DNA form, the CDR3 reads TGTGCCAGCAGCCAAGAGGTCGTGTACACCGGGGAGCTGTTTTTT. Translation: CASSQEVVYTGELFF.

The chain links TRBV2 to TRBJ2-3; D possibly matches TRBD1 or TRBD2 (5 bases each). This CDR3 is built from 15 residues. Trimming left V 5 bases short and J 2 bases short, with 14 bases between. CDR1 and CDR2 from the germline V gene are SNHLY and FYNNEI. The CDR3 DNA reads as TGTGCCAGCAGTCGACAAGGGACCCACACAGATACGCAGTATTTT. It yields the protein CASSRQGTHTDTQYF.

V usage is TRBV15 and J usage is TRBJ1-2; a weak D match, TRBD1 (5 bases). V lost 2 bases and J 8 bases, leaving 15 bases between the germline ends. CDR1 is LNHNV and CDR2 is YYDKDF in the germline V gene (reference sequence). The CDR3 length is 14 residues. This CDR3 reads CATSRSGTVRGYTF. The DNA of the CDR3 is TGTGCCACCAGCAGATCTGGGACCGTTCGGGGCTACACCTTC. Based on the CDR3 plus reference TRBV15 and TRBJ1-2, the full variable domain is DAMVIQNPRYQVTQFGKPVTLSCSQTLNHNVMYWYQQKSSQAPKLLFHYYDKDFNNEADTPDNFQSRRPNTSFCFLDIRSPGLGDTAMYLCATSRSGTVRGYTFGSGTRLTVV.

CDR3 amino acids: CASSSRVYNTEAFF. CDR3 sequence (DNA): TGTGCCAGCAGCTCCAGGGTTTATAACACTGAAGCTTTCTTT. The chain links TRBV7-2 to TRBJ1-1; D might be TRBD1 (5 bases). The CDR3 loop spans 14 amino acids. V gave up 4 bases and J gave up 2 bases, with 11 bases separating them. In germline, CDR1 is SGHTA, CDR2 FQGNSA.

This clone was counted at least ten times. This chain connects TRBV30 to TRBJ1-3; a weak D match, TRBD1 (6 bases). Per germline, CDR1 GTSNPN and CDR2 SVGIG (reference sequence). V dropped 0 bases and J dropped 4 bases, with 10 bases sitting between them. This CDR3 is built from 14 residues. The CDR3 protein is CAWSVLGQGNTIYF. The DNA for the CDR3 is TGTGCCTGGAGTGTACTCGGACAGGGAAACACCATATATTTT.

This clone was counted between two and nine times. The V gene is TRBV6-5, the J gene TRBJ1-5; D uncertain. The ends were cut back, 6 bases at V and 4 bases at J, with 16 bases in the middle. Germline V gene data show CDR1 as MNHEY and CDR2 as SVGAGI. The CDR3 is made up of 15 amino acids. The chain's CDR3 is CASRRKKNGNQPQHF. The CDR3, as DNA: TGTGCCAGCAGAAGAAAGAAAAATGGGAATCAGCCCCAGCATTTT.

CDR3 nucleotides: TGCGCCAGCAGCCAAGCCGGGACTAGCGGGAGAGATACGCAGTATTTT. It specifies CASSQAGTSGRDTQYF. The V gene is TRBV4-1, the J gene TRBJ2-3; 14 bases align to TRBD2. This CDR3 is 16 amino acids long. V lost 1 base, J lost 5 bases, and 2 bases stayed unmatched. Germline CDR1 MGHRA, CDR2 YSYEKL.

The rearrangement joins TRBV6-5 to TRBJ1-5; no clear D gene. V lost 2 bases and J 5 bases, leaving 10 bases between the germline ends. There are 14 residues in the CDR3. Germline V gives CDR1 MNHEY, CDR2 SVGAGI. CDR3 in DNA: TGTGCCAGCAGTTACCATGTCGCGGATCAGCCCCAGCATTTT. Translated, it gives CASSYHVADQPQHF.

The J gene is TRBJ2-1, the V gene TRBV5-1; the match to TRBD1 covers 8 bases. Germline V gene lookup returns CDR1 SGHRS and CDR2 YFSETQ. The J segment lost 5 bases and the V segment lost 0 bases, leaving 1 base of the junction unmatched. This CDR3 region has 14 residues. This chain's CDR3 is CASSLGQGNNEQFF. CDR3 nucleotides: TGCGCCAGCAGCTTGGGACAGGGGAACAATGAGCAGTTCTTC. The variable domain in full, completed from reference TRBV5-1 and TRBJ2-1, reads KAGVTQTPRYLIKTRGQQVTLSCSPISGHRSVSWYQQTPGQGLQFLFEYFSETQRNKGNFPGRFSGRQFSNSRSEMNVSTLELGDSALYLCASSLGQGNNEQFFGPGTRLTVL.

The chain combines TRBV19 with TRBJ2-1, with 11 bases matching TRBD2. The CDR3 runs to 15 residues. Germline values: CDR1 LNHDA, CDR2 SQIVND (reference sequence). After removal of 1 base from V and 4 bases from J, the junction contained 0 bases not matched to a gene. In DNA, the CDR3 is TGTGCCAGTAGTATAGGGACTAGCGGGTACAATGAGCAGTTCTTC. It codes for CASSIGTSGYNEQFF.

This clone came up a few times. A read error likely explains this, since a far larger clone differs by one base. V and J are TRBV10-3 and TRBJ2-5; D is unresolved. The CDR3 covers 16 residues. V was cut by 0 bases and J by 5 bases, with 16 bases left in between. Germline V gene lookup returns CDR1 ENHRY and CDR2 SYGVKD. This chain's CDR3 is CAISESTMGSGETQYF. Here the CDR3 DNA reads TGTGCCATCAGTGAGTCGACAATGGGATCTGGGGAGACCCAGTACTTC.